Following are 17 T cell receptor beta chains from one sample sequenced in a study of identical twins. In TCRdb, the 5' RACE reads were re-called with MiXCR into one record per CDR3 protein. The data contain around 530,000 distinct CDR3 sequences, over 12% of them singletons. The same sample was also studied in work on yellow fever vaccine responses in identical twins.

The specimen was CD4+ T cells sorted from blood. The receptors shown here come from a woman aged 18 to 35 in good health.

The rearrangement joins TRBV9 to TRBJ1-1; 8 bases agree with TRBD1. The CDR3 spans 16 residues. V lost 4 bases to trimming and J lost 4 bases; unmatched junction nucleotides: 12. CDR1 is SGDLS, CDR2 YYNGEE, per germline. CDR3 bases: TGTGCCAGCAGCCGGACAGGGTTAGGGGTAGGCACTGAAGCTTTCTTT. Its translation is CASSRTGLGVGTEAFF.

This clonotype came up many times. V is TRBV5-6 and J is TRBJ2-5; no firm D call. There are 13 residues in the CDR3. Germline lookup yields CDR1 SGHDT and CDR2 YYEEEE. The V and J ends lost 0 bases and 1 base respectively, with 4 bases between them. CDR3 sequence reads: CASSLGFQETQYF. The CDR3 nucleotides are TGTGCCAGCAGCTTGGGGTTCCAAGAGACCCAGTACTTC.

This clonotype was found a few times. The CDR3: CASSGQSAVSYEQYF. The CDR3, as DNA: TGTGCCAGCTCGGGGCAATCGGCAGTCTCCTACGAGCAGTACTTC. The chain recombines TRBV5-6 with TRBJ2-7, with D tentatively TRBD1 or TRBD2 (5 bases each). Germline CDR1 SGHDT, CDR2 YYEEEE. Trimming pared 7 bases from V and 0 bases from J, leaving 17 bases between. This CDR3 has 15 residues.

The V gene is TRBV11-3, the J gene TRBJ2-1; 10 bases align to TRBD2. The ends lost 0 bases at V and 9 bases at J; junction bases unmatched: 11. The CDR3 runs to 17 residues. Germline-derived CDR1 and CDR2 are SGHNT and YENEEA. CDR3 sequence reads: CASSLDSRASGSVEQFF. The CDR3 coding sequence is TGTGCCAGCAGCTTAGATTCGAGGGCTAGCGGGAGTGTTGAGCAGTTCTTC.

This clonotype appeared many times. The rearrangement uses TRBV12-3 or TRBV12-4 and TRBJ2-7, with TRBD2 matching over 9 bases. CDR3 length: 15 residues. With V trimmed by 6 bases and J by 0 bases, 6 bases remained unmatched. The CDR3 is CASSLAGTSSYEQYF. The CDR3 nucleotides read TGTGCCAGCAGCCTAGCGGGAACCAGCTCCTACGAGCAGTACTTC.

This clonotype was detected ten times or more. J is TRBJ1-5 and V is TRBV6-5; the D gene is possibly TRBD1 (6 bases). The length of the CDR3 is 16 residues. V lost 0 bases and J lost 6, with 15 bases in between. CDR1 MNHEY and CDR2 SVGAGI come from the germline V gene. CDR3 amino acids: CASSYSVAGARQPQHF. The CDR3 DNA is TGTGCCAGCAGTTACTCGGTGGCAGGGGCGCGTCAGCCCCAGCATTTT.

The chain is built from TRBV9 and TRBJ1-2; 10 nucleotides line up with TRBD1. V was pared by 0 bases and J by 4 bases, with 9 bases of the junction left unmatched. The CDR3 consists of 17 residues. Germline assignment: CDR1 SGDLS and CDR2 YYNGEE. This CDR3 is CASSVGTGGTGSYGYTF. For the CDR3, the DNA is TGTGCCAGCAGCGTAGGGACAGGGGGAACAGGGTCCTATGGCTACACCTTC.

This clonotype was picked up one time. The gene calls are TRBV27 and TRBJ2-7; perhaps TRBD1 as D (5 bases). CDR3 size: 14 residues. Trimming shortened V by 5 bases and J by 2 bases, and 13 bases separated the two germline ends. Germline CDR1 MNHEY, CDR2 SMNVEV (reference sequence). The CDR3 here is CASSRQLPPYEQYF. As DNA, the CDR3 is TGTGCCAGCAGTAGACAGCTCCCCCCCTACGAGCAGTACTTC.

This clonotype appeared a few times. This chain links TRBV5-5 with TRBJ2-2; D is uncertain. The V end was cut by 2 bases, the J end by 4 bases, with 12 bases between. Germline V gene data show CDR1 as SGHKS and CDR2 as YYEKEE (reference sequence). The CDR3 is 15 residues long. CDR3 region: CASSFLGTITGELFF. DNA for the CDR3: TGTGCCAGCAGCTTTCTAGGCACAATCACCGGGGAGCTGTTTTTT.

This clonotype was found a few times. The rearrangement joins TRBV6-1 to TRBJ2-2; TRBD2 matches at 9 bases. Trimming took 6 bases from V and 6 from J; bases not matched to a gene: 8. From germline, CDR1 is MNHNS and CDR2 SASEGT. CDR3 size: 15 residues. The CDR3 is CASRISGSTAGELFF. The CDR3 coding sequence is TGTGCCAGCAGGATTAGCGGGAGTACGGCCGGGGAGCTGTTTTTT.

This clonotype has only a few counts. The rearrangement links TRBV24-1 to TRBJ2-6; TRBD1 matches 7 bases. Germline V CDR1 and CDR2: KGHDR, SFDVKD. The CDR3 sequence is 14 residues long. Trimming at V came to 11 bases and at J to 2 bases, leaving 5 bases not matched to a gene. The CDR3: CANQGGAGANVLTF. In nucleotides, the CDR3 is TGTGCCAACCAAGGGGGCGCTGGGGCCAACGTCCTGACTTTC.

The chain employs TRBV3-1 and TRBJ2-3, with D perhaps assigned TRBD1 or TRBD2 (6 bases each). This CDR3 has 14 amino acids. Germline CDR1 and CDR2: LGHDT and YNNKEL (reference sequence). Trimming pared 7 bases from V and 5 bases from J, leaving 16 bases between. The CDR3 here is CASNKQGGKDTQYF. For the CDR3, the DNA is TGTGCCAGCAACAAACAGGGAGGTAAAGATACGCAGTATTTT.

This clonotype was observed a handful of times. The gene calls are TRBV27 and TRBJ1-1; 11 bases are shared with TRBD1. CDR1 and CDR2 (germline): MNHEY, SMNVEV (reference sequence). This CDR3 region has 13 residues. V was pared by 6 bases and J by 4 bases, with 1 base of the junction left unmatched. CDR3 in amino acids: CASRGTGGTEAFF. CDR3 DNA: TGTGCCAGCAGGGGGACAGGGGGCACTGAAGCTTTCTTT.

The chain couples TRBV6-5 to TRBJ2-7; 10 bases are a match to TRBD1. Germline trimming cut 1 base from V and 5 bases from J; bases unmatched to any gene: 5. The CDR3 covers 15 residues. Germline CDR1 MNHEY, CDR2 SVGAGI. Written as DNA, the CDR3 is TGTGCCAGCAGTTACTACGGACAGGGGGGACACGAGCAGTACTTC. Its translation: CASSYYGQGGHEQYF.

This sequence joins TRBV10-3 and TRBJ1-2; 10 bases are a match to TRBD1. J was trimmed by 0 bases and V by 4 bases; bases with no gene match: 2. CDR1 and CDR2 (germline): ENHRY, SYGVKD. The CDR3 has 15 amino acids. The CDR3 spells CAISGTGGTNYGYTF. In DNA, the CDR3 is TGTGCCATCAGTGGGACAGGGGGAACTAACTATGGCTACACCTTC.

The chain links TRBV20-1 to TRBJ2-7, with 14 positions matching TRBD2. The CDR3 is 13 amino acids. Germline CDR1 DFQATT, CDR2 SNEGSKA (reference sequence). After removal of 6 bases from V and 6 bases from J, the junction contained 4 bases not matched to a gene. CDR3 DNA sequence: TGCAGTGCCCGACTAGCGGGAGGGGTCGAGCAGTACTTC. This sequence encodes CSARLAGGVEQYF.

This clonotype came up a few times. V is TRBV5-6 and J is TRBJ1-2; possibly TRBD1 for D (5 bases). Germline V gives CDR1 SGHDT, CDR2 YYEEEE. V was trimmed by 2 bases and J by 0 bases, leaving 11 bases between them. The CDR3 spans 15 residues. CDR3 residues: CASSLNRGSNYGYTF. Here the CDR3 DNA reads TGTGCCAGCAGCTTAAACCGGGGGTCTAACTATGGCTACACCTTC. The complete variable domain, with remaining parts taken from reference TRBV5-6 and TRBJ1-2, reads DAGVTQSPTHLIKTRGQQVTLRCSPKSGHDTVSWYQQALGQGPQFIFQYYEEEERQRGNFPDRFSGHQFPNYSSELNVNALLLGDSALYLCASSLNRGSNYGYTFGSGTRLTVV.